This T cell receptor beta chain was captured in a study of blood T cells in healthy people across ages. Study-level results: Greater diversity and more naive CD4+ cells were seen in long-lived donors than in aged donors. Among T cells, TCR beta diversity per million cells dropped roughly linearly as age rose. The percentage of naive T cells correlated strongly with TCR beta diversity.

The authors ran a second PCR of about 7 to 11 cycles using a sample-barcoded 5' primer and a J-beta primer mix. TCRdb re-analysed the 5' RACE reads in MiXCR, keeping a single row per CDR3 protein. The sample consists of roughly 2 million distinct CDR3 sequences, 49% of them appearing once. Comments on this clonotype: Its cognate antigen is unknown.

Investigators took around 10 milliliters of peripheral blood from every donor. Sequenced material: blood. This receptor was obtained from a woman in her forties in good health.

DNA for the CDR3: TGCAGTGCCCCCTTAGCGGGGGGGCTCGCTGAGGAGACCCAGTACTTC. It is translated as CSAPLAGGLAEETQYF. The genes are TRBV20-1 and TRBJ2-7; the match to TRBD2 covers 11 bases. The last part of the DNA fits TRBJ2-5 better; the J call may be wrong. Germline loops: CDR1 DFQATT, CDR2 SNEGSKA (reference sequence). The CDR3 contains 16 residues.